This paragraph reports one T cell receptor beta chain. The data originate from a study of cytomegalovirus exposure and HLA in healthy donors. Looking at the study overall: A preliminary data release comprised around 85 million unique TCRs obtained from HLA-typed donors.

Germline V gene lookup returns CDR1 MNHEY and CDR2 SMNVEV (reference sequence). The CDR3 has 15 residues. PCR involved 60 Vbeta and 13 Jbeta primers. The authors' processing: The authors later counted about 80 million unique TCR beta chains, about 11 million of them shared. Generated by immunoSEQ multiplex PCR, the TCRdb table keeps only in-frame clones and is missing some. The V and J calls and clone size are taken from that table; D and trimming were inferred from the DNA. The sample contains around 160,000 clones, 60% to 80% of which appear only once. Sequences were obtained from PBMCs. The clonotype was recovered from a woman aged 35 to 49 in good health and CMV-seropositive. V gene TRBV27 combines with J gene TRBJ2-5; 8 nucleotides match TRBD1. The J call may be mistaken, given a closer DNA end match to TRBJ2-7. The CDR3 here is CASSLGTGISYEQYF. DNA for the CDR3: TGTGCCAGCAGTTTAGGGACAGGAATCTCCTACGAGCAGTACTTC.